Many counts were recorded for the clone carrying this T cell receptor beta chain. As yet, its antigen is unknown. The entry originates in a study of neurological immune-mediated disorders. 5'RACE generated cDNA with 10-nucleotide random UMIs. TCRdb independently ran MiXCR on the 5' RACE reads; one entry per CDR3 protein. The repertoire consists of about 80,000 distinct CDR3 sequences, with 4% to 6% occurring once and the leading ten covering less than 2.5%. Findings and limits, study-wide: TCR-beta repertoires seemed private in all groups, with no expanded CDR3 amino acid sequences shared. One related-CDR3 cluster, which may be a signature, held the repertoires of 18 of 34 multiple sclerosis patients after phylogenetic grouping. Multiple sclerosis patients had less TCR clonal expansion than even healthy controls, unlike HTLV-1-associated myelopathy.

The germline gives CDR1 KGHSH, CDR2 LQKENI. The trim removed 1 base at V and 2 bases at J, leaving 10 bases unmatched. The CDR3 has 17 amino acids. The V call is TRBV18, the J call TRBJ2-5, with 7 bases identical to TRBD2. Specimen: PBMCs. This TCR derives from a woman in her thirties with multiple sclerosis. The CDR3 spells CASSPRPTTGGQETQYF. As DNA, the CDR3 is TGTGCCAGCTCACCACGGCCTACAACGGGGGGACAAGAGACCCAGTACTTC.